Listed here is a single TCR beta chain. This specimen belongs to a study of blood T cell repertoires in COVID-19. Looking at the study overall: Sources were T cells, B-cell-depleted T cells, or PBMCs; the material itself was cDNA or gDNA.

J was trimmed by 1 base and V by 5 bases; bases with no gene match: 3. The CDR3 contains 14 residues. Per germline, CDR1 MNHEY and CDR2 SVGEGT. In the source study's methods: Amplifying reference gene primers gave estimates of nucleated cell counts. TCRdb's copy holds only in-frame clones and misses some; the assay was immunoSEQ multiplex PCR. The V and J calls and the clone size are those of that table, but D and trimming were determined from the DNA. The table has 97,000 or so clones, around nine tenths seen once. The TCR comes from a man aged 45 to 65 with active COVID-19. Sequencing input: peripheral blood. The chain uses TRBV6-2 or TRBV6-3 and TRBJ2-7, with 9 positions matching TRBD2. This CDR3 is CASSNSGGSYEQYF. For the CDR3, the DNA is TGTGCCAGCAGTAATAGCGGGGGTTCCTACGAGCAGTACTTC.